Presented here are 8 T cell receptor beta chains from one specimen sequenced in a study of cytomegalovirus exposure and HLA in healthy donors. Generated by immunoSEQ multiplex PCR, the TCRdb table keeps only in-frame clones and is missing some. The sample holds tens of thousands of clones; over 75% are singletons and the top ten take under 7%. The specimen sequenced was PBMCs. These receptors were obtained from a woman aged 25 to 39 in good health and CMV-seronegative.

This chain connects TRBV9 to TRBJ2-3; 16 bases are a match to TRBD2. The J segment lost 4 bases and the V segment lost 4 bases, leaving 9 bases of the junction unmatched. Germline V gene sequence: CDR1 SGDLS, CDR2 YYNGEE. This CDR3 region has 18 residues. CDR3 amino acids: CASSFGTSGRARADTQYF. The DNA for the CDR3 is TGTGCCAGCAGCTTCGGGACTAGCGGGAGGGCAAGGGCAGATACGCAGTATTTT. Variable domain in full (rest from reference TRBV9 and TRBJ2-3): DSGVTQTPKHLITATGQRVTLRCSPRSGDLSVYWYQQSLDQGLQFLIQYYNGEERAKGNILERFSAQQFPDLHSELNLSSLELGDSALYFCASSFGTSGRARADTQYFGPGTRLTVL.

This rearrangement joins TRBV2 to TRBJ2-3; unclear D gene. Germline V CDR1 and CDR2: SNHLY, FYNNEI. The CDR3 totals 14 residues. Deletions cut 11 bases from V and 3 bases from J, with 18 bases between. For the CDR3, the DNA is TGTGCCGCCCGAGCCGGTTCCCCAACAGATACGCAGTATTTT. Translating gives CAARAGSPTDTQYF.

The J gene is TRBJ1-4, the V gene TRBV7-2; no clear D. From germline, CDR1 is SGHTA and CDR2 FQGNSA. The CDR3 is made up of 14 amino acids. The V gene lost 6 bases and the J gene lost 8 bases, with 16 bases spanning the gap. The CDR3 region is CASRKLPGFEKLFF. The CDR3 DNA reads as TGTGCCAGCAGGAAACTGCCCGGTTTCGAAAAACTGTTTTTT. Based on the CDR3 plus reference TRBV7-2 and TRBJ1-4, the full variable domain is GAGVSQSPSNKVTEKGKDVELRCDPISGHTALYWYRQSLGQGLEFLIYFQGNSAPDKSGLPSDRFSAERTGGSVSTLTIQRTQQEDSAVYLCASRKLPGFEKLFFGSGTQLSVL.

This chain uses TRBV11-3 with TRBJ1-1; 7 positions agree with TRBD1. The CDR3 contains 15 residues. Germline values: CDR1 SGHNT, CDR2 YENEEA. V was pared by 5 bases and J by 0 bases, with 6 bases of the junction left unmatched. In DNA form, the CDR3 reads TGTGCCAGCAGCCCTGGGACAGCCATGAACACTGAAGCTTTCTTT. This codes for CASSPGTAMNTEAFF.

Of note for this clone: The same CDR3 arises from other DNA sequences in this sample as well. The V and J genes are TRBV9 and TRBJ2-7, with TRBD1 identical over 9 bases. V shed 0 bases and J 3 bases; nucleotides not matched to a gene: 1. This CDR3 spans 14 amino acids. The germline V gene encodes CDR1 SGDLS and CDR2 YYNGEE. CDR3 nucleotides: TGTGCCAGCAGCGTAGCGACAGGGGGCTACGAGCAGTACTTC. Its translation is CASSVATGGYEQYF. Complete variable domain (other parts from reference TRBV9 and TRBJ2-7): DSGVTQTPKHLITATGQRVTLRCSPRSGDLSVYWYQQSLDQGLQFLIQYYNGEERAKGNILERFSAQQFPDLHSELNLSSLELGDSALYFCASSVATGGYEQYFGPGTRLTVT.

As regards this clone: An end of the junction does not agree with germline; a read error may underlie this. This rearrangement joins TRBV7-7 to TRBJ2-5, with D perhaps TRBD1 (5 bases). This CDR3 contains 14 residues. Germline lookup yields CDR1 SSHAT and CDR2 FNYEAQ (reference sequence). The CDR3 sequence: CASSLTAQQETQYF. The CDR3 DNA is TGTGCTAGCAGCTTGACAGCGCAACAAGAGACCCAGTACTTC.

The gene calls are TRBV28 and TRBJ1-2; D is perhaps TRBD1 (6 bases). This CDR3 has 16 amino acids. V gave up 8 bases and J gave up 4 bases, with 23 bases separating them. Germline V gene lookup returns CDR1 MDHEN and CDR2 SYDVKM. The CDR3 loop reads CASSTVGASDSYGYTF. The CDR3 DNA is TGTGCCAGCTCGACCGTGGGGGCGTCTGATAGCTATGGCTACACCTTC.

The DNA of the CDR3 is TGTGCCAGCAGCTTGGGTCTAAATCAGCCCCAGCATTTT. This encodes CASSLGLNQPQHF. The rearrangement links TRBV5-8 to TRBJ1-5; D unresolved. The CDR3 length is 13 residues. Trimming removed 0 bases from V and 4 bases from J, with 5 bases in between. The germline V gene encodes CDR1 SGHTS and CDR2 YDEGEE.